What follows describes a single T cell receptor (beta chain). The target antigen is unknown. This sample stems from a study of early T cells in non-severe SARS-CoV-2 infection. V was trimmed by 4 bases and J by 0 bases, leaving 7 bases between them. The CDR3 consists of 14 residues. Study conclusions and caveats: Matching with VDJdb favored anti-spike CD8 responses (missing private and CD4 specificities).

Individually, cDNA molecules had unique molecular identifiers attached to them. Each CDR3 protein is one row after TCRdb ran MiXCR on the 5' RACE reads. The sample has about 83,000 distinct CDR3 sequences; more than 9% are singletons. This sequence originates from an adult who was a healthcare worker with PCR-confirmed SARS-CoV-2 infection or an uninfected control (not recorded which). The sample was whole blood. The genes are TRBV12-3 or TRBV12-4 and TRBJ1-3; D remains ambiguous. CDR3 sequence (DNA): TGTGCCAGCAGTTCTGGGATCTCTGGAAACACCATATATTTT. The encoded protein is CASSSGISGNTIYF.